The 16 T cell receptor beta chains reported below all come from one sample, sequenced in a study of T cell responses to AZD1222 COVID-19 vaccine. This table comes from immunoSEQ multiplex PCR, and its TCRdb copy is limited to in-frame clones, with some not included. Among 40,000 to 60,000 clones, just over 85% were seen once, and the ten largest hold approximately 7%. The source material was peripheral blood, sampled 28 days after the second AZD1222 dose. The receptor source for this set is an adult who received the AZD1222 COVID-19 vaccine.

The V gene is TRBV3-1 (or the pseudogene TRBV3-2), the J gene TRBJ2-3; D remains unclear. The CDR3 contains 12 residues. Per germline, CDR1 LGHDT and CDR2 YNNKEL (reference sequence). Trimming removed 1 base at V and 9 bases at J, with 8 bases between. The CDR3 protein is CASSQAVGTQYF. For the CDR3, the DNA is TGTGCCAGCAGCCAAGCCGTCGGCACGCAGTATTTT.

The chain joins TRBV19 to TRBJ1-6; TRBD1 aligns across 9 bases. The CDR3 is 13 residues long. CDR1 is LNHDA, CDR2 SQIVND, per germline (reference sequence). Trimming took 5 bases from V and 9 from J; bases not matched to a gene: 2. The CDR3 is CASSGDRVSPLHF. As DNA, the CDR3 is TGTGCCAGTAGTGGGGACAGGGTTTCACCCCTCCACTTT. Filled out from reference TRBV19 and TRBJ1-6, the complete variable domain reads DGGITQSPKYLFRKEGQNVTLSCEQNLNHDAMYWYRQDPGQGLRLIYYSQIVNDFQKGDIAEGYSVSREKKESFPLTVTSAQKNPTAFYLCASSGDRVSPLHFGNGTRLTVT.

The chain recombines TRBV5-4 with TRBJ1-2, with D possibly being TRBD1 (5 bases). Per germline, CDR1 SGHNT and CDR2 YYREEE (reference sequence). V was clipped by 0 bases and J by 8 bases, with 11 bases between them. The CDR3 is 13 residues long. In DNA, the CDR3 is TGTGCCAGCAGCTTGGCGACAGAGCAAGGCTACACCTTC. Its translation: CASSLATEQGYTF.

This chain joins TRBV7-8 and TRBJ1-1, with 11 bases lining up with TRBD1. The V and J ends lost 5 bases and 7 bases, in that order; junction bases with no gene match: 9. This CDR3 spans 15 amino acids. Germline assignment: CDR1 SGHVS and CDR2 FQNEAQ. The CDR3 sequence is CASSPRTGGNNEAFF. The CDR3 bases are TGTGCCAGCAGCCCTAGGACAGGGGGCAATAATGAAGCTTTCTTT.

The rearrangement uses TRBV29-1 and TRBJ2-3, with 8 bases lining up with TRBD2. This CDR3 region has 12 residues. With V trimmed by 5 bases and J by 6 bases, 4 bases remained unmatched. CDR1 and CDR2 (germline): SQVTM, ANQGSEA. The CDR3 bases are TGCAGCGTTTATGGCGGGAGGGATACGCAGTATTTT. This translates into CSVYGGRDTQYF.

The chain is built from TRBV7-9 and TRBJ1-1, with a possible D match to TRBD1 (5 bases). The CDR3 is 15 amino acids. Trimming stripped 5 bases from V and 3 bases from J, with 16 bases between. Per germline, CDR1 SEHNR and CDR2 FQNEAQ (reference sequence). In DNA form, the CDR3 reads TGTGCCAGCAGCCCGTTGGGGGGTCGGGACACTGAAGCTTTCTTT. The encoded protein is CASSPLGGRDTEAFF.

The rearrangement links TRBV7-9 to TRBJ2-7; D might be TRBD2 (6 bases). Germline CDR1 and CDR2: SEHNR and FQNEAQ (reference sequence). The CDR3 spans 15 residues. V was clipped by 5 bases and J by 3 bases, with 17 bases between them. In nucleotides, the CDR3 is TGTGCCAGCAGCGGTTCTCGGCGGGGAGACTACGAGCAGTACTTC. Translated: CASSGSRRGDYEQYF. Full variable domain (outside the CDR3, taken from reference TRBV7-9 and TRBJ2-7): DTGVSQNPRHKITKRGQNVTFRCDPISEHNRLYWYRQTLGQGPEFLTYFQNEAQLEKSRLLSDRFSAERPKGSFSTLEIQRTEQGDSAMYLCASSGSRRGDYEQYFGPGTRLTVT.

Regarding this clone: At one boundary the junction diverges from the germline segment, which might be a read error. The chain is built from TRBV7-9 and TRBJ2-7; TRBD2 matches 7 bases. From germline, CDR1 is SEHNR and CDR2 FQNEAQ (reference sequence). This CDR3 contains 12 residues. CDR3 DNA: TGTGCCAGCAGCCTAGCGGCCTACGAGCAGTACTTC. Translated: CASSLAAYEQYF.

The chain combines TRBV12-3 or TRBV12-4 with TRBJ2-4, with D perhaps given as TRBD1 or TRBD2 (5 bases each). This CDR3 has 13 amino acids. Trimming left V 1 base short and J 9 bases short, with 10 bases between. CDR3 sequence (DNA): TGTGCCAGCAGTTTAGTCCGTGGGGGCATTCAGTACTTC. It is translated as CASSLVRGGIQYF.

The chain uses TRBV30 and TRBJ1-4; maybe TRBD1 (6 bases). The CDR3 is 13 amino acids. Deletions cut 8 bases from V and 8 bases from J, with 18 bases between. Germline CDR1 and CDR2: GTSNPN and SVGIG (reference sequence). In DNA form, the CDR3 reads TGTGCCACCTACAGGGAGGTTGGAGAAAAACTGTTTTTT. Its protein product is CATYREVGEKLFF.

The genes are TRBV18 and TRBJ2-1, with TRBD2 matching over 12 bases. The length of the CDR3 is 15 residues. Trimming at V came to 5 bases and at J to 3 bases, leaving 2 bases not matched to a gene. CDR1 and CDR2 from the germline V gene are KGHSH and LQKENI. In DNA form, the CDR3 reads TGTGCCAGCTCAACGGGACTAGCGGGCTACAATGAGCAGTTCTTC. Translating gives CASSTGLAGYNEQFF.

The rearrangement links TRBV28 to TRBJ2-1, with TRBD1 identical over 9 bases. Germline assignment: CDR1 MDHEN and CDR2 SYDVKM. V lost 3 bases, J lost 6 bases, and 3 bases stayed unmatched. This CDR3 has 14 amino acids. The CDR3 DNA reads TGTGCCAGCAGTTTGGGACAGGGAGGCAATGAGCAGTTCTTC. It is translated as CASSLGQGGNEQFF.

This clone has just a few counts. The genes are TRBV28 and TRBJ2-7; the D is unclear. The CDR3 is 11 residues long. Germline values: CDR1 MDHEN, CDR2 SYDVKM. V was trimmed by 1 base and J by 6 bases, leaving 4 bases between them. As DNA, the CDR3 is TGTGCCAGCAGTTTATATTTCGAGCAGTACTTC. Amino acid sequence: CASSLYFEQYF.

The rearrangement links TRBV7-3 to TRBJ1-1; D remains unclear. This CDR3 is built from 13 residues. Germline loops: CDR1 SGHTA, CDR2 FQGTGA. V was pared by 3 bases and J by 4 bases, with 9 bases between. Here the CDR3 DNA reads TGTGCCAGCAGCTTTAACCTGCTCACTGAAGCTTTCTTT. It encodes CASSFNLLTEAFF. The variable domain in full, with the rest retrieved from reference TRBV7-3 and TRBJ1-1, is GAGVSQTPSNKVTEKGKYVELRCDPISGHTALYWYRQSLGQGPEFLIYFQGTGAADDSGLPNDRFFAVRPEGSVSTLKIQRTERGDSAVYLCASSFNLLTEAFFGQGTRLTVV.

The CDR3 sequence: CASSLAPGGTGELFF. The DNA of the CDR3 is TGTGCCAGCAGCTTGGCCCCTGGGGGGACCGGGGAGCTGTTTTTT. J is TRBJ2-2 and V is TRBV7-7; D may be TRBD2 (6 bases). Trimming took 3 bases from V and 5 from J, leaving 13 bases between them. This CDR3 has 15 amino acids. Germline V gene data show CDR1 as SSHAT and CDR2 as FNYEAQ (reference sequence).

This clone appeared a single time. The chain joins TRBV3-1 (or the pseudogene TRBV3-2) to TRBJ1-6; 7 positions match TRBD1. This CDR3 spans 14 amino acids. Germline CDR1 and CDR2: LGHDT and YNNKEL (reference sequence). After removal of 7 bases from V and 8 bases from J, the junction contained 8 bases not matched to a gene. The CDR3 is CASMRAGGDSPLHF. CDR3 DNA: TGTGCCAGCATGAGGGCAGGGGGAGATTCACCCCTCCACTTT.